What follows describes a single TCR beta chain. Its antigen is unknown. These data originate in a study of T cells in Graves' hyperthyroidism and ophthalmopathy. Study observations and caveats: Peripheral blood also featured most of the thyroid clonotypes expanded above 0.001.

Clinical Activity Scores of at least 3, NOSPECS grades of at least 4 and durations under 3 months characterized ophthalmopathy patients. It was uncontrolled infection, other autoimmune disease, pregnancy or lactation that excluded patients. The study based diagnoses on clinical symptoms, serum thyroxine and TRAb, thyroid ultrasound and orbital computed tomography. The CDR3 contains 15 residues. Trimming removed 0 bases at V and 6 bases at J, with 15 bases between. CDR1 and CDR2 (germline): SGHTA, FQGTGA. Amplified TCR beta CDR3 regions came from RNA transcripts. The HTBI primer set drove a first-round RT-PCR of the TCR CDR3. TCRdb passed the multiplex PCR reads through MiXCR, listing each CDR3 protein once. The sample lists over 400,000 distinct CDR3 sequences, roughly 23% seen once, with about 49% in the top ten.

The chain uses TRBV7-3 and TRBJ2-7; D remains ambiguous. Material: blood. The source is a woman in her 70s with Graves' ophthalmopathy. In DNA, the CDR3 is TGTGCCAGCAGCTTAACGGGTACGGAAACCCTCGAGCAGTACTTC. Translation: CASSLTGTETLEQYF.